The TCR beta chain described here comes from a study of control samples from healthy donors and cancer patients. The length of the CDR3 is 13 residues. CDR1 and CDR2 from the germline V gene are SGHAT and FQNNGV. V lost 5 bases and J 3 bases, leaving 10 bases between the germline ends. Sequenced by immunoSEQ multiplex PCR; TCRdb stores in-frame clones only, minus some. Altogether roughly 130,000 clones are present, about 95% being singletons, with the ten largest covering 3.6%. The V call is TRBV11-2, the J call TRBJ1-1; no reliable D call. The specimen sequenced was blood. The origin of this receptor is a man aged 30 to 45 in good health. In nucleotides, the CDR3 is TGTGCCAGCAGCCCCATGAGGGACACTGAAGCTTTCTTT. Translated, it gives CASSPMRDTEAFF.